This T cell receptor beta chain emerged from a study of Graves' ophthalmopathy and Graves' hyperthyroidism (dated by TCRdb to the late 2010s). Notes on the research overall: Peripheral blood samples were taken at the time of initial diagnosis, before any treatment was given. To tell Graves' ophthalmopathy apart from Graves' hyperthyroidism, and to predict which patients would progress to ophthalmopathy, the study relied on TCR beta repertoire signatures. In total, some 140 blood samples were TCR-sequenced: fewer than 50 ophthalmopathy, under 80 hyperthyroidism and approximately 17 hyperthyroidism-to-ophthalmopathy patients. To explore V-J signatures distinguishing ophthalmopathy from hyperthyroidism, a discovery set of under 110 patients (around 44 ophthalmopathy, 57 stable hyperthyroidism) was enrolled. The independent validation cohort included 18 to 20 hyperthyroidism patients plus 17 patients who later progressed from hyperthyroidism to ophthalmopathy. In 6 or 7 hyperthyroidism patients, T-cell repertoires of thyroid tissue and blood were compared. Once sampling was done, hyperthyroidism patients were given methimazole at a starting dose of 30 mg daily, while ophthalmopathy patients were given high-dose intravenous methylprednisolone. The paper's findings and limits, for the study overall: Among expanded thyroid clonotypes with frequency above 0.001, most also showed up in blood, which suggests that blood repertoires may reflect the thyroid immune response. Ophthalmopathy was separated from stable hyperthyroidism by the 13-signature model with about 85% sensitivity and around 81% specificity in cross-validation and with 80%/75% in the test set. Sample size was not predetermined statistically, and investigators were not blinded to group allocation. In validation, the model predicted ophthalmopathy progression with about 70% sensitivity and around 72% specificity; around twelve predicted patients were CT-confirmed with GO in a median of approximately six months.

For repertoire sequencing, the TCR beta CDR3 regions were amplified from RNA transcripts. The first round was an RT-PCR using HTBI primers with the Qiagen OneStep RT-PCR kit, and this first round was followed by a second-round multiplex PCR, then size selection and purification. Libraries were sequenced on an Illumina HiSeq2000 using paired-end 100 bp reads. The paper's processing steps were these. SOAPnuke was used for read processing, and reads with adapters, uncalled bases, a mean Phred below 15, or no exact constant-primer or identifier match were discarded. COPE v1.2.5 was used to merge high-quality paired reads. Unique nucleotide sequences were defined as clonotypes and aligned to IMGT TRB V, D and J references using MiTCR v1.1. Only V-J combinations with frequency above 0.0001 were analysed, covering more than 99% of repertoires. A TCR clonal expansion and chaos score per V-J combination was defined as the ratio of F50 clonal expansion to chaos observed in the TCRdist matrix. Welch's t-statistics and random forest were used to reduce features to about 14 V-J combinations, which were fed into a naive Bayes classifier. The Morisita-Horn index was used to measure how similar the thyroid and blood repertoires were. The public reads were reprocessed in TCRdb via fastp at Q25 and MiXCR, keeping in-frame beta chains. Under each unique CDR3 protein, matching rows form one entry showing the most common genes and DNA. V and J calls and clone size were set by TCRdb, not the authors. The table for this sample lists 650,000 to 800,000 distinct CDR3 sequences; about 41% of them were counted only once. 3% to 4% of the sample rests with the top ten.

At least ten counts were recorded for this clonotype. Its antigen target is currently unknown. Nothing much larger sits one base from this clone, and base qualities are not available. The ophthalmopathy patients had moderately to severely active disease, with a Clinical Activity Score of 3 or higher, a NOSPECS grade of 4 or higher, and a disease duration of less than 3 months. Anyone with other autoimmune diseases, uncontrolled infections, pregnancy or lactation was excluded from the study. Diagnosis relied on clinical symptoms, serum thyroxine, TRAb, thyroid ultrasound and orbital computed tomography. PBMCs were isolated from about 9 ml of fresh peripheral blood by Ficoll-Paque density gradient centrifugation. Total RNA was extracted using Trizol reagent, and RNA quality was checked on an Agilent 2100 Bioanalyzer. The source material was peripheral blood. The TCR was taken from an adult man with Graves' ophthalmopathy.

The CDR3 amino acid sequence is: CASSTRREPQHF. The sequenced DNA: TGTGCCAGCAGCACCCGCAGGGAGCCCCAGCATTTT. Rearrangement joined TRBV6-6 to TRBJ1-5, with TRBD1 perhaps the D gene, on 5 matching bases. Between the V and J ends, shortened by 6 bases and 8 bases respectively, the junction contains 11 bases. The germline V gene (reference sequence) supplies CDR1 MNHNY and CDR2 SVGAGI. Counted from cysteine to phenylalanine, this CDR3 has 12 amino acids. The only DNA kept is the CDR3, 36 bases in frame from the first base.